These 6 T cell receptor beta chains were all obtained from the same sample, sequenced in a study of identifying expanded T cells in peripheral blood. This table comes from immunoSEQ multiplex PCR, and its TCRdb copy is limited to in-frame clones, with some not included. The sample includes fewer than 85,000 clones, 70% to 90% of them seen just once. Sequencing used blood. Receptors originate from a person aged 18 to 69 in good health.

As DNA, the CDR3 is TGCAGCGTTGAAGCAGTGCTGAATAACTATGGCTACACCTTC. Translated, it gives CSVEAVLNNYGYTF. The genes are TRBV29-1 and TRBJ1-2; D not certain. Trimming removed 1 base at V and 1 base at J, with 10 bases between. This CDR3 region has 14 residues. The germline V gene encodes CDR1 SQVTM and CDR2 ANQGSEA.

V gene TRBV7-2 combines with J gene TRBJ1-1; D is uncertain. The V end lost 5 bases, the J end lost 2 bases, and 9 bases lay between the germline ends. The CDR3 sequence is 13 residues long. CDR1 and CDR2 (germline): SGHTA, FQGNSA. The CDR3 DNA reads TGTGCCAGCAGCCCTCGACAAAACACTGAAGCTTTCTTT. Translating gives CASSPRQNTEAFF. The full variable domain, completed using reference TRBV7-2 and TRBJ1-1, is GAGVSQSPSNKVTEKGKDVELRCDPISGHTALYWYRQSLGQGLEFLIYFQGNSAPDKSGLPSDRFSAERTGGSVSTLTIQRTQQEDSAVYLCASSPRQNTEAFFGQGTRLTVV.

This chain joins TRBV7-8 and TRBJ1-4; tentatively, D is TRBD1 (6 bases). This CDR3 region has 14 residues. Trimming took off 1 base at V and 9 bases at J, with 12 bases between the two ends. Germline values: CDR1 SGHVS, CDR2 FQNEAQ. The CDR3 reads CASSLDRARKKLFF. The CDR3 DNA is TGTGCCAGCAGCTTAGACAGGGCTAGGAAAAAACTGTTTTTT.

The genes are TRBV19 and TRBJ2-3, with D perhaps matching TRBD1 (5 bases). Between the trimmed V and J ends, which lost 3 bases and 3 bases, there was a span of 13 bases. The CDR3 runs 15 residues. Germline CDR1 and CDR2: LNHDA and SQIVND (reference sequence). CDR3 bases: TGTGCCAGTAGTATGAGGCAGGGTGGGACAGATACGCAGTATTTT. Its protein is CASSMRQGGTDTQYF.

The rearrangement joins TRBV6-6 to TRBJ1-1, with 7 bases fitting TRBD1. V shed 7 bases and J 1 base; nucleotides not matched to a gene: 6. This CDR3 region has 14 residues. Germline V gene lookup returns CDR1 MNHNY and CDR2 SVGAGI (reference sequence). CDR3 residues: CASTATGENTEAFF. In nucleotides, the CDR3 is TGTGCCAGCACGGCAACAGGGGAGAACACTGAAGCTTTCTTT.

This CDR3 is CASTEVPGDIPYGYTF. CDR3 DNA sequence: TGTGCCAGCACCGAGGTTCCAGGGGATATCCCCTATGGCTACACCTTC. The V gene is TRBV2, the J gene TRBJ1-2; a weak D match, TRBD1 (6 bases). CDR1 is SNHLY and CDR2 is FYNNEI in the germline V gene. V was trimmed by 7 bases and J by 4 bases, leaving 22 bases between them. The CDR3 loop spans 16 amino acids. Variable domain in full (rest from reference TRBV2 and TRBJ1-2): EPEVTQTPSHQVTQMGQEVILRCVPISNHLYFYWYRQILGQKVEFLVSFYNNEISEKSEIFDDQFSVERPDGSNFTLKIRSTKLEDSAMYFCASTEVPGDIPYGYTFGSGTRLTVV.